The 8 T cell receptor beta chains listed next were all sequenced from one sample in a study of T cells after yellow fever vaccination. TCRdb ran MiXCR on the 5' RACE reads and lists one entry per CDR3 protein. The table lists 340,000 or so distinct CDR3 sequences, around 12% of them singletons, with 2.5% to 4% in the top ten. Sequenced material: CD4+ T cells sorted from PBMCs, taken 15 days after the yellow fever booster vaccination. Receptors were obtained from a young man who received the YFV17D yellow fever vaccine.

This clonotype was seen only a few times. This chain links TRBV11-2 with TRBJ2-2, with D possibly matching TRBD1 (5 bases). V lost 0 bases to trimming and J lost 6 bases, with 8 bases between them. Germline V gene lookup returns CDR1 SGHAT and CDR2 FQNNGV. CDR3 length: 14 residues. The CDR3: CASSLDGAPGELFF. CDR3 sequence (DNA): TGTGCCAGCAGCTTAGATGGGGCGCCCGGGGAGCTGTTTTTT. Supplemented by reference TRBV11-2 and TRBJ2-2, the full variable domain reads EAGVAQSPRYKIIEKRQSVAFWCNPISGHATLYWYQQILGQGPKLLIQFQNNGVVDDSQLPKDRFSAERLKGVDSTLKIQPAKLEDSAVYLCASSLDGAPGELFFGEGSRLTVL.

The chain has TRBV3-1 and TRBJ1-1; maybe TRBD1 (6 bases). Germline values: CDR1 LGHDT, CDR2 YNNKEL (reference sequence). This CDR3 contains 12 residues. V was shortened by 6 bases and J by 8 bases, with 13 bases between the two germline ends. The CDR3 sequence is CASSRAGTEAFF. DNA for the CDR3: TGTGCCAGCAGTCGTGCCGGGACAGAAGCTTTCTTT.

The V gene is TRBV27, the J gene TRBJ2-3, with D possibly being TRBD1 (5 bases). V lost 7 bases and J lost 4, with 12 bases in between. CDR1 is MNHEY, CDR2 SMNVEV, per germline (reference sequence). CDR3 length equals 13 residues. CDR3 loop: CASTEGAADTQYF. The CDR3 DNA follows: TGTGCCAGCACGGAAGGGGCGGCAGATACGCAGTATTTT.

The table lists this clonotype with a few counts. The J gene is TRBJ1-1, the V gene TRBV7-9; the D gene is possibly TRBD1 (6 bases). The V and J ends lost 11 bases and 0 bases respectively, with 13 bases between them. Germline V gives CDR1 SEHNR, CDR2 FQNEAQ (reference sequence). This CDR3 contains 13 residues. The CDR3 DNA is TGTGCCGGGCAGGGGCCCATGAACACTGAAGCTTTCTTT. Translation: CAGQGPMNTEAFF.

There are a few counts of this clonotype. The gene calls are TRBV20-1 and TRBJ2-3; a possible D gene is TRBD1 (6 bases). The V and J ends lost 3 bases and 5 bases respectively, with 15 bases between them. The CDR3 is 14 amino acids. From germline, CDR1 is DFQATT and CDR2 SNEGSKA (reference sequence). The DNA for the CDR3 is TGCAGTGCTAGTGGGGGCCCCCCGGAAGATACGCAGTATTTT. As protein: CSASGGPPEDTQYF.

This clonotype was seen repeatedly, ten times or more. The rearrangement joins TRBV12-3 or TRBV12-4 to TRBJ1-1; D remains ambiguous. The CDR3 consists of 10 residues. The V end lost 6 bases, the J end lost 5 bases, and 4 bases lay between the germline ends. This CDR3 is CASSRTEAFF. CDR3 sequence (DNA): TGTGCCAGCAGCCGTACTGAAGCTTTCTTT.

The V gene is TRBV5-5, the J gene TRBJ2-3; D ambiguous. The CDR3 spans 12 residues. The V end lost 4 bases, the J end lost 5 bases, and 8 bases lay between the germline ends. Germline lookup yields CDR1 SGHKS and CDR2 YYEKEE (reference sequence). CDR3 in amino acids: CASSALGDTQYF. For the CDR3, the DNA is TGTGCCAGCAGCGCCCTCGGAGATACGCAGTATTTT.

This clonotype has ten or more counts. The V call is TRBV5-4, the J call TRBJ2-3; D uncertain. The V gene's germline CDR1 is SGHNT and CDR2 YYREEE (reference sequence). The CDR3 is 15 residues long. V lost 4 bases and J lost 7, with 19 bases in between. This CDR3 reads CASSPTILKTNTQYF. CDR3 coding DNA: TGTGCCAGCAGCCCGACCATTCTGAAAACGAATACGCAGTATTTT. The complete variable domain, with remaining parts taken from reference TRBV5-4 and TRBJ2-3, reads ETGVTQSPTHLIKTRGQQVTLRCSSQSGHNTVSWYQQALGQGPQFIFQYYREEENGRGNFPPRFSGLQFPNYSSELNVNALELDDSALYLCASSPTILKTNTQYFGPGTRLTVL.